This T cell receptor (beta chain) stems from a study of T-cell memory formation after mild COVID-19 (TCRdb year 2021). Regarding the complete study: Most TCR sequence clusters were specific to one of the two donors. The cohort was made up of two young adult volunteers, one female and one male, who were previously healthy. In two donors, T-cell clones that expanded and contracted after mild COVID-19 were tracked by sequencing TCRalpha and TCRbeta repertoires over time.

Ficoll-Paque density gradient centrifugation was used to isolate PBMCs. Compared with germline, V lacks 1 base and J lacks 3 bases; bases without a gene match: 8. The CDR3 runs 17 residues from the cysteine to the phenylalanine. The sequence is cut down to CDR3 DNA, 51 bases in frame from base 1. In the germline V gene, CDR1 corresponds to MGHDK and CDR2 to SYGVNS. This clonotype came up a few times. Its antigen has not been determined. Per-base quality was not reported, and no clone a single base away is much larger than it. Paper-wide results and their limitations: Contracting CD4+ clones appeared mostly in the CM and EM memory subsets, whereas CD8+ clones were enriched in EMRA. From day 15 to 85, contracting clones showed balanced CD4/CD8 phenotypes, whereas a second wave of clones that expanded from day 15 to 37 leaned towards CD4+. The second-wave clones that peaked on day 37 were not confirmed to be SARS-CoV-2 specific. Some responding clones were detected in pre-infection memory, which suggested that pre-existing cross-reactive memory T cells had joined the SARS-CoV-2 response. The study covered only two mild cases, and larger cohorts including severe cases with pre-infection samples were considered necessary.

Instrument used: Illumina NovaSeq 6000. cDNA libraries for TCRalpha and TCRbeta were prepared by 5'RACE using constant-segment primers, with sample barcodes and unique molecular identifiers added. RNA was extracted from every sample with Trizol reagent. Amplification of the libraries took two PCR steps, and the second step added a second sample barcode plus Illumina TruSeq adapters. Sequencing of libraries was performed on an Illumina NovaSeq with 2 x 150 bp paired-end reads. On the authors' methods: Reads were demultiplexed and collapsed into UMI-guided consensus sequences with migec v1.2.7. Using mixcr v2.1.11, the UMI consensuses were aligned to TRA and TRB V and J templates and assembled into clonotypes. A clonotype was counted as expanded or contracted only when both edgeR and NoisET called the clonotype significant, with the noise models trained on biological replicates. For edgeR calls, a false discovery rate-adjusted p below 0.01 and a log2 fold-change threshold of 1 were applied. PCA with hierarchical clustering of max-normalized trajectories of the 1000 most abundant clonotypes was used as exploratory dynamics analysis. Separately sequenced CD4+ and CD8+ repertoires were used to assign the CD4 or CD8 phenotype of responding clones. The public sequencing data were trimmed at Q25 with fastp and processed into clonotypes with MiXCR by TCRdb, which kept only in-frame beta chains. Every distinct CDR3 protein forms one entry, paired with its most common genes and DNA. TCRdb, rather than the study authors, made the V and J calls. Here the sample has some 130,000 distinct CDR3 sequences; 25% occur a single time. In total, the top ten clones hold approximately 25% of the sample.

The sample consisted of PBMCs or a T cell subset sorted from them (not recorded which). This clonotype originated in an adult woman who had mild COVID-19 (a few samples of this study predate the infection). The sample titles of this study are shuffled in the database, so cell type and time point are left out; the donor was told from shared clones. The chain employs TRBV25-1 and TRBJ2-3, and TRBD1 matches 9 of the central bases. This receptor carries the CDR3 CASSEFGTGRMTDTQYF. The DNA sequence follows: TGTGCCAGCAGTGAATTCGGGACAGGGCGTATGACAGATACGCAGTATTTT.